This TCR beta chain was sequenced during a study of tumor and adjacent non-tumor tissue in lung cancer. With 8 bases removed from V and 4 bases from J, the gap between germline ends came to 19 bases. The length of the CDR3 is 14 residues. Germline CDR1 is SGHNT and CDR2 is YYREEE (reference sequence). This sample's RNA came from whole unsorted tissue. A modified ARM-PCR protocol with three rounds of nested PCR amplified TCRbeta. TCRdb analysed the multiplex PCR reads with MiXCR anew, one entry per CDR3 protein. The data contain 75,000 to 95,000 distinct CDR3 sequences, 67% of them singletons. In the case of this clonotype: The CDR3 carries no conserved terminal phenylalanine or tryptophan, so it likely arises from a read error.

Sequencing input: lung tumor tissue. The TCR sequence derives from a man in his 60s with non-small cell lung cancer. V gene TRBV5-4 combines with J gene TRBJ2-7; the D gene could be TRBD1 or TRBD2 (5 bases each). Written as DNA, the CDR3 is TGTGCCAGTAGCCGGATGGGGGAACCTTACGAGCAGTACTTA. Translating gives CASSRMGEPYEQYL.